Below, 16 T cell receptor beta chains from the same sample are listed, as sequenced in a study of OX40 agonist ivuxolimab in advanced cancers. The assay was immunoSEQ multiplex PCR, and TCRdb's table has in-frame clones only and misses some. The data hold fewer than 90,000 clones, with roughly 87% observed a single time. The sample here was CD4+ or CD8+ T cells sorted from blood, taken in a trial of the OX40 agonist ivuxolimab. The origin of the receptors is an adult with an advanced solid tumor such as melanoma, head and neck, liver or kidney cancer.

This clone has just a few counts. The DNA for the CDR3 is TGTGCCAGCAGTGCAGGGACAGGGACCGATACGCAGTATTTT. Amino acid sequence: CASSAGTGTDTQYF. The J gene is TRBJ2-3, the V gene TRBV2; 9 positions match TRBD1. The ends lost 4 bases at V and 6 bases at J; junction bases unmatched: 5. The CDR3 is made up of 14 amino acids. Germline-derived CDR1 and CDR2 are SNHLY and FYNNEI.

The rearrangement joins TRBV4-2 to TRBJ1-5, with TRBD1 matching over 8 bases. Germline V lookup: CDR1 LGHNA, CDR2 YNFKEQ. J gave up 6 bases and V 4 bases, and 5 bases lay outside the gene matches. This CDR3 region has 14 residues. The CDR3 nucleotides are TGTGCCAGCAGCCTAGGACAGGGTCGTCAGCCCCAGCATTTT. The encoded protein is CASSLGQGRQPQHF.

The rearrangement links TRBV28 to TRBJ1-2; 7 bases are a match to TRBD1. With 1 base clipped from V and 3 bases from J, the junction kept 8 bases outside the gene matches. Germline values: CDR1 MDHEN, CDR2 SYDVKM. This CDR3 spans 16 amino acids. CDR3 loop: CASSLSSGGKDYGYTF. CDR3 nucleotide sequence: TGTGCCAGCAGTTTATCCTCAGGGGGAAAGGACTATGGCTACACCTTC.

This clone was recorded once. The rearrangement joins TRBV6-1 to TRBJ2-4; TRBD2 matches 16 bases. The CDR3 length is 19 residues. The J segment lost 0 bases and the V segment lost 4 bases, leaving 6 bases of the junction unmatched. From germline, CDR1 is MNHNS and CDR2 SASEGT. Here the CDR3 reads CASSARGLAGGVAKNIQYF. The CDR3 nucleotides read TGTGCCAGCAGTGCCAGGGGACTAGCGGGAGGGGTAGCCAAAAACATTCAGTACTTC.

This clone was recorded once. The chain recombines TRBV5-1 with TRBJ2-2; D is unclear. CDR1 is SGHRS, CDR2 YFSETQ, per germline. The V gene lost 0 bases and the J gene lost 1 base, with 7 bases spanning the gap. This CDR3 has 15 amino acids. In DNA, the CDR3 is TGCGCCAGCAGCTTGGGGCACCTGAACACCGGGGAGCTGTTTTTT. Encoded protein: CASSLGHLNTGELFF.

This chain uses TRBV6-6 with TRBJ2-7, with TRBD1 identical over 7 bases. After removal of 0 bases from V and 3 bases from J, the junction contained 8 bases not matched to a gene. The germline CDR1 and CDR2 sequences are MNHNY and SVGAGI (reference sequence). This CDR3 comprises 16 residues. The CDR3 reads CASSYSIGGQNYEQYF. The CDR3, as DNA: TGTGCCAGCAGTTACTCGATTGGGGGACAGAACTACGAGCAGTACTTC.

The chain combines TRBV25-1 with TRBJ2-4; tentative D call: TRBD1 (6 bases). The CDR3 is made up of 13 amino acids. Germline V CDR1 and CDR2: MGHDK, SYGVNS. Trimming shortened V by 4 bases and J by 5 bases, and 9 bases separated the two germline ends. In DNA form, the CDR3 reads TGTGCCAGCAGTGCTGGGGGCCAAAACATTCAGTACTTC. Its protein product is CASSAGGQNIQYF. The whole variable domain, filled in from reference TRBV25-1 and TRBJ2-4, reads EADIYQTPRYLVIGTGKKITLECSQTMGHDKMYWYQQDPGMELHLIHYSYGVNSTEKGDLSSESTVSRIRTEHFPLTLESARPSHTSQYLCASSAGGQNIQYFGAGTRLSVL.

This clone has only one observation. Other DNA sequences from this sample encode an identical CDR3 as well. V gene TRBV9 combines with J gene TRBJ2-3, with 7 bases lining up with TRBD2. CDR1 is SGDLS, CDR2 YYNGEE, per germline. V gave up 3 bases and J gave up 1 base; unmatched junction bases: 2. The CDR3 has 14 amino acids. CDR3 DNA sequence: TGTGCCAGCAGCGAAAGCGGGGGCACAGATACGCAGTATTTT. Its protein is CASSESGGTDTQYF. Supplemented by reference TRBV9 and TRBJ2-3, the full variable domain reads DSGVTQTPKHLITATGQRVTLRCSPRSGDLSVYWYQQSLDQGLQFLIQYYNGEERAKGNILERFSAQQFPDLHSELNLSSLELGDSALYFCASSESGGTDTQYFGPGTRLTVL.

This clone was picked up a small number of times. The chain links TRBV11-2 to TRBJ2-2, with D uncertain. CDR1 is SGHAT, CDR2 FQNNGV, per germline. The ends were cut back, 10 bases at V and 5 bases at J, with 14 bases in the middle. This CDR3 contains 13 residues. The CDR3 region has the DNA TGTGCCACCTCTCCTAGACCGACCGGGGAGCTGTTTTTT. It is translated as CATSPRPTGELFF.

A few counts support this clone. This chain joins TRBV7-8 and TRBJ2-3, with D maybe TRBD2 (5 bases). V lost 1 base and J 2 bases, leaving 13 bases between the germline ends. This CDR3 comprises 16 residues. Germline V gene data show CDR1 as SGHVS and CDR2 as FQNEAQ. The CDR3 sequence: CASSLGGLGYTDTQYF. In nucleotides, the CDR3 is TGTGCCAGCAGCTTAGGCGGGCTTGGGTACACAGATACGCAGTATTTT.

The genes are TRBV5-1 and TRBJ1-4; D uncertain. The germline CDR1 and CDR2 sequences are SGHRS and YFSETQ. This CDR3 is built from 14 residues. Trimming took 0 bases from V and 7 from J, leaving 10 bases between them. The CDR3 spells CASSLVGEGEKLFF. As DNA, the CDR3 is TGCGCCAGCAGCTTGGTTGGGGAAGGTGAAAAACTGTTTTTT.

V gene TRBV6-5 combines with J gene TRBJ2-2; possible D gene TRBD2, 6 bases. Germline CDR1 reads MNHEY; CDR2 reads SVGAGI. Deletions cut 6 bases from V and 5 bases from J, with 10 bases between. The CDR3 has 13 residues. The CDR3 reads CASSRSGTGELFF. CDR3 sequence (DNA): TGTGCCAGCAGCCGCAGCGGGACCGGGGAGCTGTTTTTT.

V usage is TRBV5-1 and J usage is TRBJ1-2; TRBD1 agrees at 11 bases. This CDR3 is built from 14 residues. The J segment lost 7 bases and the V segment lost 4 bases, leaving 6 bases of the junction unmatched. Germline-derived CDR1 and CDR2 are SGHRS and YFSETQ. The CDR3 bases are TGCGCCAGCAGCGGATCGGACAGGGGGCTTGGCTACACCTTC. Translation: CASSGSDRGLGYTF.

The chain links TRBV5-6 to TRBJ1-2; 10 bases align to TRBD1. Germline loops: CDR1 SGHDT, CDR2 YYEEEE. This CDR3 has 16 residues. The V and J ends lost 4 bases and 4 bases, in that order; junction bases with no gene match: 10. The CDR3: CASSHPGQGRTYGYTF. CDR3 in DNA: TGTGCCAGCAGCCACCCGGGACAGGGGAGGACCTATGGCTACACCTTC.

J is TRBJ2-5 and V is TRBV5-1; TRBD1 aligns across 7 bases. CDR3 size: 15 residues. The V segment lost 2 bases and the J segment 5 bases; nucleotides outside the gene matches: 9. Germline-derived CDR1 and CDR2 are SGHRS and YFSETQ. The CDR3 here is CASSLGQVPGETQYF. The CDR3 region has the DNA TGCGCCAGCAGCTTAGGACAGGTACCGGGGGAGACCCAGTACTTC.

On this clone itself: The sample holds other DNA sequences that translate to the same CDR3. The rearrangement links TRBV5-1 to TRBJ2-5; a possible D gene is TRBD2 (6 bases). The CDR3 extends over 14 amino acids. Germline V gives CDR1 SGHRS, CDR2 YFSETQ. The V end was cut by 6 bases, the J end by 2 bases, with 14 bases between. The CDR3 is CASTPGGVQETQYF. In DNA form, the CDR3 reads TGCGCCAGCACCCCCGGCGGGGTACAAGAGACCCAGTACTTC.